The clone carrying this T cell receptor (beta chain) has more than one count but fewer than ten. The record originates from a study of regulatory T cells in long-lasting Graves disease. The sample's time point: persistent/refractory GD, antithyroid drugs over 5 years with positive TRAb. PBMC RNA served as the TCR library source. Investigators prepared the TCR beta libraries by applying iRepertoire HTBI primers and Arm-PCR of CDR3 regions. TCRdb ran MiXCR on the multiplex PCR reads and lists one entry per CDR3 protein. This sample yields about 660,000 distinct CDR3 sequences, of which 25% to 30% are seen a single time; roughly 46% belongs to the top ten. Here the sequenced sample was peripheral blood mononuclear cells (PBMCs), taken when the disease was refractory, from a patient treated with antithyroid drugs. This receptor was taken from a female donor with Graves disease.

CDR3 DNA sequence: TGTGCCAGTAGTGACAGACAAAACTCTGGAAACACCATATATTTT. It translates to CASSDRQNSGNTIYF. The gene calls are TRBV19 and TRBJ1-3, with D perhaps TRBD1 (5 bases). This CDR3 spans 15 amino acids. V shed 5 bases and J shed 0 bases, with 11 bases lying between them. Germline values: CDR1 LNHDA, CDR2 SQIVND (reference sequence).